The text below deals with one T cell receptor (beta chain). The trim removed 3 bases at V and 1 base at J, leaving 2 bases unmatched. In germline, CDR1 is GTSNPN, CDR2 SVGIG (reference sequence). The CDR3 is made up of 14 amino acids. Patients from Seattle were sampled longitudinally, starting during active infection. The sample belongs to a study of blood T cell repertoires in COVID-19. As for the study in general: COVID-19 samples from acute and convalescent phases originated in the United States, Italy and Spain. T cells, B-cell-depleted T cells, or PBMCs provided the cDNA or gDNA that served as material.

In the original processing: Reference gene primers were amplified, and this amplification served to estimate nucleated cell counts. Clones were sequenced by immunoSEQ multiplex PCR, and TCRdb holds only the in-frame ones, with some missing. V and J calls and clone size follow that table, whereas D and trimming were derived from the DNA. The sample lists 300,000 to 400,000 clones; around 87% were seen once. The sequenced sample consisted of peripheral blood. This rearrangement joins TRBV30 to TRBJ2-5, with 10 positions matching TRBD2. This TCR was sampled from a woman in her fifties or sixties with COVID-19, enrolled during active disease. The CDR3 DNA reads as TGTGCCTGGAGGGTAGCGGGGGGCCAAGAGACCCAGTACTTC. Residues: CAWRVAGGQETQYF.